Presented here are 11 T cell receptor beta chains from one specimen sequenced in a study of PD-L1 blockade in urothelial cancer. Time point described: pretreatment peripheral blood. The table came from immunoSEQ multiplex PCR; TCRdb's copy has only in-frame clones and leaves some out. This sample yields around 100,000 clones, of which roughly 84% are seen a single time; 2% belongs to the top ten. The sample was PBMCs, taken around atezolizumab (anti-PD-L1) treatment. The origin of the receptors is a man between 60 and 75 years old with urothelial cancer.

This clone appeared a single time. The chain uses TRBV9 and TRBJ2-1; a weak D match, TRBD1 (5 bases). Trimming took off 3 bases at V and 10 bases at J, with 14 bases between the two ends. CDR1 and CDR2 from the germline V gene are SGDLS and YYNGEE. This CDR3 contains 13 residues. The CDR3 loop is CASSARSPGEQFF. DNA of the CDR3: TGTGCCAGCAGCGCACGCTCCCCAGGGGAGCAGTTCTTC.

Concerning this clone: This CDR3 is also generated by other DNA sequences in the sample. This chain joins TRBV5-1 and TRBJ2-3; D unclear. Germline lookup yields CDR1 SGHRS and CDR2 YFSETQ. The germline V and J ends were trimmed by 0 bases and 0 bases, with 8 bases remaining between them. The CDR3 extends over 15 amino acids. This chain's CDR3 is CASSLDGTSTDTQYF. CDR3 DNA sequence: TGCGCCAGCAGCTTGGACGGTACGAGCACAGATACGCAGTATTTT.

The chain is built from TRBV18 and TRBJ2-7, with D possibly being TRBD2 (6 bases). CDR3 length: 16 residues. V lost 0 bases and J lost 7, with 19 bases in between. CDR1 is KGHSH and CDR2 is LQKENI in the germline V gene. CDR3 bases: TGTGCCAGCTCACCACCGTCGGTAGCGGATTGGGGAGAGCAGTACTTC. Translation gives CASSPPSVADWGEQYF.

The CDR3 loop is CAWTSSDTQYF. The CDR3 DNA follows: TGTGCCTGGACGAGCTCAGATACGCAGTATTTT. V usage is TRBV30 and J usage is TRBJ2-3; no reliable D call. CDR1 is GTSNPN, CDR2 SVGIG, per germline (reference sequence). The CDR3 has 11 residues. V was shortened by 4 bases and J by 4 bases, with 6 bases between the two germline ends.

The CDR3 DNA reads as TGTGCCAGCAGCTCAGGTCCGCGGGACACCATATATTTT. Its translation: CASSSGPRDTIYF. This chain connects TRBV7-2 to TRBJ1-3; no reliable D call. The germline gives CDR1 SGHTA, CDR2 FQGNSA. V was clipped by 4 bases and J by 8 bases, with 12 bases between them. The CDR3 spans 13 residues. Filled out from reference TRBV7-2 and TRBJ1-3, the complete variable domain reads GAGVSQSPSNKVTEKGKDVELRCDPISGHTALYWYRQSLGQGLEFLIYFQGNSAPDKSGLPSDRFSAERTGGSVSTLTIQRTQQEDSAVYLCASSSGPRDTIYFGEGSWLTVV.

The V and J genes are TRBV7-6 and TRBJ2-7, with 10 nucleotides matching TRBD2. The CDR3 is 15 amino acids. J gave up 1 base and V 5 bases, and 5 bases lay outside the gene matches. The V gene's germline CDR1 is SGHVS and CDR2 FNYEAQ. This CDR3 reads CASSAAGGPSYEQYF. The DNA for the CDR3 is TGTGCCAGCAGCGCAGCGGGGGGGCCTTCCTACGAGCAGTACTTC.

The gene calls are TRBV28 and TRBJ2-7; TRBD1 is a possible D gene (6 bases). This CDR3 contains 15 residues. The V gene lost 4 bases and the J gene lost 2 bases, with 15 bases spanning the gap. The germline V gene encodes CDR1 MDHEN and CDR2 SYDVKM. CDR3 sequence reads: CASSSFRDTPYEQYF. CDR3 nucleotides: TGTGCCAGCAGTTCTTTCCGGGACACTCCCTACGAGCAGTACTTC.

The genes are TRBV4-2 and TRBJ1-4, with TRBD1 identical over 10 bases. The J segment lost 8 bases and the V segment lost 0 bases, leaving 9 bases of the junction unmatched. Germline CDR1 reads LGHNA; CDR2 reads YNFKEQ. The CDR3 runs to 17 residues. CDR3 residues: CASSQDYRGTGDEKLFF. The CDR3 bases are TGTGCCAGCAGCCAAGATTATCGTGGGACAGGGGACGAAAAACTGTTTTTT.

The V and J genes are TRBV7-3 and TRBJ2-1; TRBD2 matches 11 bases. Germline assignment: CDR1 SGHTA and CDR2 FQGTGA. The V and J ends lost 3 bases and 7 bases, in that order; junction bases with no gene match: 2. The CDR3 has 14 residues. The CDR3 loop is CASSFTSGGNEQFF. The CDR3 DNA reads as TGTGCCAGCAGCTTTACTAGCGGGGGTAATGAGCAGTTCTTC.

The V and J genes are TRBV19 and TRBJ2-7; a weak D match, TRBD2 (6 bases). Looked up from germline, CDR1 is LNHDA and CDR2 is SQIVND (reference sequence). The CDR3 covers 16 residues. V lost 1 base and J lost 2, with 15 bases in between. The CDR3 DNA is TGTGCCAGTAGTATAGTGCGGGGCAGGCTGACCTACGAGCAGTACTTC. Its translation: CASSIVRGRLTYEQYF.

This chain uses TRBV5-6 with TRBJ2-7; the match to TRBD1 covers 9 bases. Germline V gives CDR1 SGHDT, CDR2 YYEEEE. The V and J ends lost 4 bases and 6 bases, in that order; junction bases with no gene match: 2. This CDR3 spans 12 amino acids. The CDR3: CASSGTGIEQYF. Written as DNA, the CDR3 is TGTGCCAGCAGCGGGACAGGGATCGAGCAGTACTTC.